A single sample is the source of the 32 T cell receptor beta chains below, sequenced in a study of cytomegalovirus exposure and HLA in healthy donors. PCR used 60 Vbeta primers and 13 Jbeta primers. Sequencing used immunoSEQ multiplex PCR; TCRdb keeps in-frame clones, though not all of them. Of fewer than 200,000 clones listed, roughly 79% are singletons. Sequenced input: PBMCs. The receptors stem from a male donor in good health and CMV-seropositive.

The V call is TRBV5-1, the J call TRBJ2-7; D possibly corresponds to TRBD2 (6 bases). The CDR3 consists of 14 residues. V lost 0 bases and J lost 6, with 13 bases in between. The germline CDR1 and CDR2 sequences are SGHRS and YFSETQ. The CDR3, as DNA: TGCGCCAGCAGCTTGGAGGCTGCGGGGTCCGAGCAGTACTTC. Its protein is CASSLEAAGSEQYF.

The V and J genes are TRBV5-1 and TRBJ2-1; D unresolved. There are 15 residues in the CDR3. V was pared by 1 base and J by 4 bases, with 12 bases between. Per the germline V gene, CDR1 is SGHRS and CDR2 is YFSETQ. The CDR3 bases are TGCGCCAGCAGCTTGTCTAGTAGTGATTACAATGAGCAGTTCTTC. This encodes CASSLSSSDYNEQFF. Together with reference TRBV5-1 and TRBJ2-1, the CDR3 gives the full variable domain: KAGVTQTPRYLIKTRGQQVTLSCSPISGHRSVSWYQQTPGQGLQFLFEYFSETQRNKGNFPGRFSGRQFSNSRSEMNVSTLELGDSALYLCASSLSSSDYNEQFFGPGTRLTVL.

This chain uses TRBV5-6 with TRBJ1-5; 8 bases are shared with TRBD1. V gave up 0 bases and J gave up 6 bases; unmatched junction bases: 2. In germline, CDR1 is SGHDT, CDR2 YYEEEE. The CDR3 has 14 amino acids. In DNA form, the CDR3 reads TGTGCCAGCAGCTTGGGGACAGGGCTTCAGCCCCAGCATTTT. Protein product: CASSLGTGLQPQHF.

This clone was detected once. The chain recombines TRBV5-1 with TRBJ2-3, with 10 bases aligning to TRBD1. The CDR3 runs 16 residues. CDR1 and CDR2 from the germline V gene are SGHRS and YFSETQ. V trimming: 6 bases; J trimming: 2 bases; junction bases outside the gene matches: 9. For the CDR3, the DNA is TGCGCCAGCACCTTAGGGACAGGGGCCATCACAGATACGCAGTATTTT. Its protein is CASTLGTGAITDTQYF.

The rearrangement joins TRBV6-1 to TRBJ1-1; D call uncertain. V gave up 3 bases and J gave up 2 bases, with 7 bases separating them. Germline V gene data show CDR1 as MNHNS and CDR2 as SASEGT. The CDR3 consists of 13 residues. The CDR3 here is CASSDNINTEAFF. The CDR3 DNA sequence: TGTGCCAGCAGTGACAACATAAACACTGAAGCTTTCTTT.

The V and J genes are TRBV6-5 and TRBJ1-2; 9 bases fit TRBD1. Germline CDR1 MNHEY, CDR2 SVGAGI. The CDR3 consists of 14 residues. Germline trimming cut 5 bases from V and 7 bases from J; bases unmatched to any gene: 8. As DNA, the CDR3 is TGTGCCAGCAGTGAGACACAGGGGGCGCGTGGCTACACCTTC. It translates to CASSETQGARGYTF.

V and J are TRBV27 and TRBJ1-5; perhaps TRBD1 as D (6 bases). The CDR3 is 14 amino acids. Germline V lookup: CDR1 MNHEY, CDR2 SMNVEV (reference sequence). Trimming took off 6 bases at V and 6 bases at J, with 15 bases between the two ends. The CDR3 sequence: CASSSASDSQPQHF. CDR3 nucleotide sequence: TGTGCCAGCAGCTCTGCCTCGGACAGTCAGCCCCAGCATTTT.

Only a few counts were recorded for this clone. V is TRBV6-6 and J is TRBJ1-5; TRBD1 is a possible D gene (5 bases). V was cut by 0 bases and J by 3 bases, with 6 bases left in between. The CDR3 runs 14 residues. Germline V CDR1 and CDR2: MNHNY, SVGAGI (reference sequence). DNA of the CDR3: TGTGCCAGCAGTTACTCGGACAACAATCAGCCCCAGCATTTT. Amino acids: CASSYSDNNQPQHF.

This sequence joins TRBV5-5 and TRBJ2-7; 10 bases agree with TRBD2. V dropped 1 base and J dropped 3; count of bases not matched to a gene: 7. The CDR3 is 16 residues long. Per the germline V gene, CDR1 is SGHKS and CDR2 is YYEKEE (reference sequence). The DNA for the CDR3 is TGTGCCAGCAGCTTGTTTAGCGGGGGGTCGGGCTACGAGCAGTACTTC. This sequence encodes CASSLFSGGSGYEQYF.

V and J are TRBV2 and TRBJ2-4, with TRBD1 identical over 10 bases. Germline V gene sequence: CDR1 SNHLY, CDR2 FYNNEI. This CDR3 has 16 residues. The junction had 5 bases not matched to a gene; V was cut back by 1 base and J by 5 bases. In nucleotides, the CDR3 is TGTGCCAGCAGTGAAGGAGGGACAGGGGTGGAAAACATTCAGTACTTC. This translates into CASSEGGTGVENIQYF.

The table lists this clone with a count of one. This chain links TRBV20-1 with TRBJ2-1; the D is unclear. Trimming shortened V by 6 bases and J by 7 bases, and 7 bases separated the two germline ends. Germline assignment: CDR1 DFQATT and CDR2 SNEGSKA (reference sequence). This CDR3 region has 10 residues. CDR3 amino acids: CSASRNEQFF. In DNA, the CDR3 is TGCAGTGCAAGCAGGAATGAGCAGTTCTTC.

The chain links TRBV4-1 to TRBJ2-3; TRBD2 matches 10 bases. The CDR3 runs 16 residues. Looked up from germline, CDR1 is MGHRA and CDR2 is YSYEKL. V was pared by 1 base and J by 1 base, with 2 bases of the junction left unmatched. The CDR3 nucleotides are TGCGCCAGCAGCCAAGTGGGGACTAGCGGCACAGATACGCAGTATTTT. It yields the protein CASSQVGTSGTDTQYF.

This clone was counted only a few times. The CDR3 region has the DNA TGTGCCAGTAGTGGAGGGGACAGCCGATACACAGATACGCAGTATTTT. Residues: CASSGGDSRYTDTQYF. V gene TRBV19 combines with J gene TRBJ2-3; D perhaps matches TRBD1 (7 bases). V was pared by 5 bases and J by 2 bases, with 17 bases between. Germline loops: CDR1 LNHDA, CDR2 SQIVND (reference sequence). This CDR3 region has 16 residues.

The gene calls are TRBV7-9 and TRBJ1-1, with D possibly TRBD1 on 5 matching bases. The CDR3 spans 13 residues. V was pared by 6 bases and J by 1 base, with 9 bases between. Germline assignment: CDR1 SEHNR and CDR2 FQNEAQ (reference sequence). The CDR3 sequence: CASRFGGNTEAFF. The CDR3 coding sequence is TGTGCCAGCAGATTCGGGGGGAACACTGAAGCTTTCTTT.

V usage is TRBV10-3 and J usage is TRBJ2-3; 13 nucleotides match TRBD2. Germline V gene sequence: CDR1 ENHRY, CDR2 SYGVKD. This CDR3 contains 15 residues. V shed 6 bases, J shed 5 bases, and the junction held 5 bases outside the gene matches. In DNA, the CDR3 is TGTGCCATCAGCTGGACTAGCGGGGGCCAAGATACGCAGTATTTT. This codes for CAISWTSGGQDTQYF.

As DNA, the CDR3 is TGTGCCAGTAGTACCAATCCCATGGAGCAGTACTTC. Translating it yields CASSTNPMEQYF. J is TRBJ2-7 and V is TRBV19, with D unresolved. With 4 bases removed from V and 7 bases from J, the gap between germline ends came to 11 bases. Germline CDR1 is LNHDA and CDR2 is SQIVND (reference sequence). CDR3 length: 12 residues. The whole variable domain, filled in from reference TRBV19 and TRBJ2-7, reads DGGITQSPKYLFRKEGQNVTLSCEQNLNHDAMYWYRQDPGQGLRLIYYSQIVNDFQKGDIAEGYSVSREKKESFPLTVTSAQKNPTAFYLCASSTNPMEQYFGPGTRLTVT.

This clone was seen a handful of times. V is TRBV4-1 and J is TRBJ1-2; D gene ambiguous. The CDR3 covers 12 residues. V lost 0 bases and J 5 bases, leaving 4 bases between the germline ends. The germline V gene has CDR1 MGHRA and CDR2 YSYEKL. The CDR3 loop reads CASSQEEYGYTF. Here the CDR3 DNA reads TGCGCCAGCAGCCAAGAAGAGTATGGCTACACCTTC.

This chain links TRBV6-9 with TRBJ1-4; D might be TRBD1 (5 bases). V shed 7 bases and J shed 13 bases, with 25 bases lying between them. Per germline, CDR1 MNHGY and CDR2 SVAAGI. The CDR3 has 15 residues. This CDR3 is CASIEPGLSMSGLFF. The DNA for the CDR3 is TGTGCCAGCATTGAACCGGGACTTTCTATGAGTGGACTGTTTTTT.

The rearrangement joins TRBV6-5 to TRBJ2-2, with D possibly TRBD2 on 5 matching bases. Trimming removed 6 bases from V and 4 bases from J, with 9 bases in between. Germline V gene data show CDR1 as MNHEY and CDR2 as SVGAGI. CDR3 size: 13 residues. CDR3 nucleotide sequence: TGTGCCAGCAGGGCGGGCCTCACCGGGGAGCTGTTTTTT. This gives the protein CASRAGLTGELFF.

This chain connects TRBV30 to TRBJ2-1; 9 bases agree with TRBD1. The CDR3 totals 13 residues. V was clipped by 3 bases and J by 8 bases; unmatched bases: 5. Germline V gene sequence: CDR1 GTSNPN, CDR2 SVGIG (reference sequence). In DNA form, the CDR3 reads TGTGCCTGGAGCTACAGGGGGCGAGATGAGCAGTTCTTC. Protein sequence: CAWSYRGRDEQFF.

The chain employs TRBV27 and TRBJ2-6; a weak D match, TRBD1 (5 bases). Trimming pared 6 bases from V and 0 bases from J, leaving 6 bases between. The CDR3 runs 14 residues. Germline CDR1 MNHEY, CDR2 SMNVEV (reference sequence). For the CDR3, the DNA is TGTGCCAGCAGAGACAGCTCTGGGGCCAACGTCCTGACTTTC. Its protein product is CASRDSSGANVLTF.

V gene TRBV14 combines with J gene TRBJ1-1; D unresolved. Trimming took off 1 base at V and 3 bases at J, with 12 bases between the two ends. Germline V gene lookup returns CDR1 SGHDN and CDR2 FVKESK. The CDR3 is made up of 15 amino acids. The CDR3 sequence is CASSQAPSGYTEAFF. The CDR3 nucleotides are TGTGCCAGCAGCCAAGCCCCCTCCGGTTACACTGAAGCTTTCTTT.

The DNA for the CDR3 is TGTGCCAGCAGCGAACGTGGGCGATCACAGCCCCAGCATTTT. The encoded protein is CASSERGRSQPQHF. The rearrangement uses TRBV2 and TRBJ1-5; D is undetermined. The CDR3 has 14 amino acids. V shed 6 bases and J shed 7 bases, with 16 bases lying between them. Germline V CDR1 and CDR2: SNHLY, FYNNEI. The full variable domain, its missing parts supplied by reference TRBV2 and TRBJ1-5, is EPEVTQTPSHQVTQMGQEVILRCVPISNHLYFYWYRQILGQKVEFLVSFYNNEISEKSEIFDDQFSVERPDGSNFTLKIRSTKLEDSAMYFCASSERGRSQPQHFGDGTRLSIL.

The chain uses TRBV7-5 and TRBJ1-1; TRBD1 is taken as the D call from the table, unchecked against the DNA. TRBV7-5 is described as a pseudogene. The CDR3 extends over 14 amino acids. The CDR3 sequence: CARSPYRLNTEAFF. The CDR3 bases are TGTGCCAGAAGCCCATACAGGTTAAACACTGAAGCTTTCTTT.

The rearrangement uses TRBV20-1 and TRBJ1-1; the D gene is possibly TRBD1 (6 bases). Trimming removed 3 bases at V and 7 bases at J, with 9 bases between. Germline V gene sequence: CDR1 DFQATT, CDR2 SNEGSKA (reference sequence). The CDR3 contains 11 residues. CDR3 residues: CSAREQGEAFF. CDR3 sequence (DNA): TGCAGTGCTAGGGAACAGGGTGAAGCTTTCTTT.

CDR3: CASSRGQSKTQYF. CDR3 sequence (DNA): TGTGCCAGCAGCCGGGGACAGAGCAAGACCCAGTACTTC. The chain carries TRBV14 and TRBJ2-5, with 7 nucleotides matching TRBD1. Germline CDR1 reads SGHDN; CDR2 reads FVKESK. The V gene end was trimmed by 4 bases and the J gene end by 6 bases; junction bases not matched to a gene: 5. The CDR3 is made up of 13 amino acids.

The V call is TRBV5-4, the J call TRBJ2-1, with TRBD2 matching over 13 bases. Per germline, CDR1 SGHNT and CDR2 YYREEE (reference sequence). The CDR3 spans 16 residues. With 4 bases clipped from V and 6 bases from J, the junction kept 7 bases outside the gene matches. The CDR3 coding sequence is TGTGCCAGCAGCCCGACAACTAGCGGGGGGGCCAATGAGCAGTTCTTC. Its protein is CASSPTTSGGANEQFF.

This clone was seen more than once but under ten times. V is TRBV7-2 and J is TRBJ2-7, with TRBD1 matching 7 bases. The ends lost 6 bases at V and 2 bases at J; junction bases unmatched: 7. Germline values: CDR1 SGHTA, CDR2 FQGNSA. The CDR3 extends over 14 amino acids. The CDR3 sequence is CASSPGQLPYEQYF. CDR3 DNA: TGTGCCAGCAGTCCGGGACAGCTACCCTACGAGCAGTACTTC.

The chain employs TRBV5-1 and TRBJ2-5; D is ambiguous. This CDR3 is 16 amino acids long. The germline V gene encodes CDR1 SGHRS and CDR2 YFSETQ. V was cut by 1 base and J by 1 base, with 14 bases left in between. CDR3 in amino acids: CASSLNPLGSQETQYF. In DNA form, the CDR3 reads TGCGCCAGCAGCTTGAACCCTCTAGGATCCCAAGAGACCCAGTACTTC.

The chain recombines TRBV30 with TRBJ2-5, with D unresolved. The CDR3 extends over 12 amino acids. The V and J ends lost 2 bases and 2 bases respectively, with 6 bases between them. The germline gives CDR1 GTSNPN, CDR2 SVGIG (reference sequence). Written as DNA, the CDR3 is TGTGCCTGGAGTTACAGTCAAGAGACCCAGTACTTC. Protein sequence: CAWSYSQETQYF.

The chain is built from TRBV19 and TRBJ1-1, with a tentative D call TRBD1 (6 bases). The CDR3 totals 15 residues. V was cut by 5 bases and J by 6 bases, with 19 bases left in between. Germline CDR1 is LNHDA and CDR2 is SQIVND (reference sequence). The CDR3 DNA reads TGTGCCAGTAGTTCACGACAGGTAGGAGGCTCTGAAGCTTTCTTT. This sequence encodes CASSSRQVGGSEAFF.

The chain carries TRBV19 and TRBJ2-7; maybe TRBD2 (5 bases). Germline V gene sequence: CDR1 LNHDA, CDR2 SQIVND (reference sequence). The CDR3 runs 14 residues. The V end was cut by 3 bases, the J end by 5 bases, with 14 bases between. CDR3 coding DNA: TGTGCCAGTAGTATCCAAGCGGAGTCTCACGAGCAGTACTTC. Translation: CASSIQAESHEQYF.